This T cell receptor beta chain emerged from a study of blood T cell repertoires in COVID-19. At the level of the study: Italy, Spain and the United States were the sources of the convalescent and acute COVID-19 samples. T cells, B-cell-depleted T cells, or PBMCs supplied cDNA or gDNA.

Ages ranged from about 18 to 90 years, with residence in about 24 US areas. Original methodology: Estimation of nucleated cell counts relied on the amplification of reference gene primers. TCRdb keeps only in-frame clones here, not all; method: immunoSEQ multiplex PCR. From that table come the V and J calls and clone size; the DNA was used to work out D and trimming. Of 350,000 to 550,000 clones detected, around 89% appear once; the ten largest clones hold around 1.1%. The CDR3 is 14 residues long. Germline V CDR1 and CDR2: SGHTA, FQGNSA. Trimming cost V 3 bases and J 4 bases; bases outside gene matches: 5.

Sequencing was performed on PBMCs or T cells enriched from blood (not recorded which). The TCR comes from a man younger than 45 who had recovered from COVID-19. The chain has TRBV7-2 and TRBJ2-7, with 8 nucleotides matching TRBD1. CDR3 DNA: TGTGCCAGCAGCTTCAGGGGGCAAATGTACGAGCAGTACTTC. This sequence encodes CASSFRGQMYEQYF.